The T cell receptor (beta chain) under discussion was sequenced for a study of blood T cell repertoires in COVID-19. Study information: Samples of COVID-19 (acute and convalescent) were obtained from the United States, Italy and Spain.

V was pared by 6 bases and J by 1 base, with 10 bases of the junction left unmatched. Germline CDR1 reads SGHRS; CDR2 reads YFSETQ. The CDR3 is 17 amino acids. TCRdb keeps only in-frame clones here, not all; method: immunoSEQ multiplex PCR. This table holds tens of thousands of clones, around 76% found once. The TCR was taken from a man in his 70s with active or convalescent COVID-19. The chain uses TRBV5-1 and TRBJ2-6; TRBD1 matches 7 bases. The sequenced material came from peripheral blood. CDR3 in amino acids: CASTPGQLLSGANVLTF. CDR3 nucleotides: TGCGCCAGCACCCCGGGACAGTTGCTTTCTGGGGCCAACGTCCTGACTTTC.